This T cell receptor (beta chain) was identified in a study of blood T cells in healthy people across ages. Overall study results and limits: Naive and antigen-experienced cells were not separated, limiting conclusive comparison.

A second PCR, run for roughly 7 to 12 cycles, used a sample-barcoded 5' primer plus a J-beta primer mix. One entry per CDR3 protein results from TCRdb running MiXCR on the 5' RACE reads. The sample holds hundreds of thousands of distinct CDR3 sequences, approximately 30% seen once. This clonotype has just one count. Antigen: not known. The CDR3 contains 15 residues. With V trimmed by 6 bases and J by 1 base, 7 bases remained unmatched. The rearrangement links TRBV12-3 or TRBV12-4 to TRBJ2-3; 7 bases are shared with TRBD1. Sequenced: blood. The TCR sequence derives from a woman of 80 years or more in good health. The CDR3 nucleotides read TGTGCCAGCAGCCAGAGACAGGGTGGCACAGATACGCAGTATTTT. Protein: CASSQRQGGTDTQYF.